Below are 13 T cell receptor beta chains sequenced from a single sample in a study of cytomegalovirus exposure and HLA in healthy donors. Produced via immunoSEQ multiplex PCR; TCRdb's table is partial and in-frame only. The table includes around 93,000 clones, roughly 85% detected once. Sample: PBMCs. These receptor sequences come from a man younger than 30 in good health and CMV-seropositive.

This clone appeared once. The chain recombines TRBV2 with TRBJ1-1; D call uncertain. The germline V gene has CDR1 SNHLY and CDR2 FYNNEI. The V end was cut by 1 base, the J end by 0 bases, with 12 bases between. This CDR3 contains 16 residues. CDR3 DNA sequence: TGTGCCAGCAGTGAAGAGCCTACTCTCATGAACACTGAAGCTTTCTTT. Translation gives CASSEEPTLMNTEAFF.

The J gene is TRBJ2-5, the V gene TRBV28; the match to TRBD2 covers 13 bases. The CDR3 covers 15 residues. The germline V gene encodes CDR1 MDHEN and CDR2 SYDVKM. The V and J ends lost 6 bases and 6 bases, in that order; junction bases with no gene match: 7. CDR3 sequence reads: CASSSGTSGKKTQYF. CDR3 in DNA: TGTGCCAGCAGCTCCGGGACTAGCGGGAAAAAGACCCAGTACTTC.

The V gene is TRBV4-1, the J gene TRBJ1-2; D is ambiguous. Germline V lookup: CDR1 MGHRA, CDR2 YSYEKL. CDR3 size: 16 residues. Trimming cost V 0 bases and J 5 bases, with 16 bases left between them. The CDR3 sequence: CASSQDPYEPPYGYTF. CDR3 sequence (DNA): TGCGCCAGCAGCCAAGATCCCTACGAACCCCCGTATGGCTACACCTTC.

The J gene is TRBJ2-5, the V gene TRBV6-1; TRBD2 aligns across 8 bases. V lost 2 bases to trimming and J lost 5 bases; unmatched junction nucleotides: 7. This CDR3 region has 15 residues. Germline CDR1 and CDR2: MNHNS and SASEGT. The CDR3 DNA sequence: TGTGCCAGCAGTGAAATGGCGGGGGGAGAGGAGACCCAGTACTTC. Translated: CASSEMAGGEETQYF.

The genes are TRBV4-1 and TRBJ2-3; 8 bases are a match to TRBD1. V trimming: 1 base; J trimming: 4 bases; junction bases outside the gene matches: 4. The CDR3 has 15 amino acids. Germline loops: CDR1 MGHRA, CDR2 YSYEKL. CDR3 residues: CASSQATGVPDTQYF. The CDR3 nucleotides read TGCGCCAGCAGCCAAGCGACAGGGGTGCCAGATACGCAGTATTTT.

CDR3 sequence reads: CASSPGLQGEQYF. CDR3 nucleotide sequence: TGTGCCAGCAGTCCCGGGCTACAGGGGGAGCAGTACTTC. J is TRBJ2-7 and V is TRBV28; 7 bases align to TRBD1. The V gene end was trimmed by 5 bases and the J gene end by 7 bases; junction bases not matched to a gene: 8. Germline lookup yields CDR1 MDHEN and CDR2 SYDVKM. This CDR3 is 13 amino acids long.

The rearrangement joins TRBV5-6 to TRBJ1-2; 11 positions agree with TRBD1. This CDR3 region has 15 residues. In germline, CDR1 is SGHDT, CDR2 YYEEEE. V dropped 2 bases and J dropped 7; count of bases not matched to a gene: 7. CDR3 region: CASSFRTGGAGGYTF. In DNA form, the CDR3 reads TGTGCCAGCAGCTTTAGGACAGGGGGCGCGGGTGGCTACACCTTC.

This clone appeared a few times. The gene calls are TRBV14 and TRBJ2-2; the D gene is possibly TRBD2 (6 bases). Trimming shortened V by 8 bases and J by 1 base, and 11 bases separated the two germline ends. This CDR3 is 14 amino acids long. Germline V gene data show CDR1 as SGHDN and CDR2 as FVKESK. The CDR3 nucleotides are TGTGCCAGCCGGGGTAGCGGGAACACCGGGGAGCTGTTTTTT. Its protein is CASRGSGNTGELFF.

This sequence joins TRBV5-1 and TRBJ2-5; 9 bases map to TRBD2. The germline V gene has CDR1 SGHRS and CDR2 YFSETQ. V dropped 7 bases and J dropped 5; count of bases not matched to a gene: 18. CDR3 length: 17 amino acids. CDR3 loop: CASSRTSAITVRETQYF. DNA for the CDR3: TGCGCCAGCTCTAGGACTAGCGCCATTACCGTTCGGGAGACCCAGTACTTC.

This clone turned up a few times. The rearrangement links TRBV6-5 to TRBJ1-2; D may be TRBD1 (5 bases). This CDR3 has 12 amino acids. Trimming shortened V by 7 bases and J by 6 bases, and 12 bases separated the two germline ends. In germline, CDR1 is MNHEY, CDR2 SVGAGI. The CDR3 reads CASTQGSNGYTF. The CDR3 bases are TGTGCCAGCACCCAGGGAAGCAATGGCTACACCTTC.

The chain couples TRBV18 to TRBJ1-5; 7 positions match TRBD1. There are 15 residues in the CDR3. The germline V gene has CDR1 KGHSH and CDR2 LQKENI. V lost 6 bases, J lost 9 bases, and 14 bases stayed unmatched. CDR3 sequence reads: CASSGTGTAVLPQHF. DNA of the CDR3: TGTGCCAGCTCGGGCACCGGGACAGCCGTCCTGCCCCAGCATTTT. Looking up the rest from reference TRBV18 and TRBJ1-5 gives the full variable domain: NAGVMQNPRHLVRRRGQEARLRCSPMKGHSHVYWYRQLPEEGLKFMVYLQKENIIDESGMPKERFSAEFPKEGPSILRIQQVVRGDSAAYFCASSGTGTAVLPQHFGDGTRLSIL.

V and J are TRBV2 and TRBJ2-3; 8 bases align to TRBD2. Germline values: CDR1 SNHLY, CDR2 FYNNEI. The trim removed 1 base at V and 0 bases at J, leaving 3 bases unmatched. The CDR3 spans 16 residues. CDR3: CASSEGASGSTDTQYF. In DNA form, the CDR3 reads TGTGCCAGCAGTGAAGGGGCTAGCGGGAGCACAGATACGCAGTATTTT.

CDR3 residues: CASSQGKGYEQYF. The CDR3 nucleotides are TGTGCCAGCAGTCAGGGGAAAGGCTACGAGCAGTACTTC. This chain links TRBV28 with TRBJ2-7; TRBD1 is a possible D gene (6 bases). In germline, CDR1 is MDHEN, CDR2 SYDVKM. V dropped 5 bases and J dropped 3 bases, with 11 bases sitting between them. The CDR3 sequence is 13 residues long.